Below are 3 T cell receptor beta chains sequenced from a single sample in a study of identical twins. TCRdb re-called the 5' RACE reads through MiXCR, storing one row per CDR3 protein. The sample holds around 230,000 distinct CDR3 sequences, less than 9.5% seen once. Sequencing was carried out using memory (CD45RO+) T cells sorted from blood. These receptors all stem from a woman under 30 in good health.

A few counts support this clonotype. The chain links TRBV10-3 to TRBJ2-2; D not resolved. Germline assignment: CDR1 ENHRY and CDR2 SYGVKD. CDR3 size: 13 residues. Trimming took off 8 bases at V and 0 bases at J, with 7 bases between the two ends. CDR3 protein: CAIGASNTGELFF. The CDR3 DNA follows: TGTGCCATCGGTGCTTCGAACACCGGGGAGCTGTTTTTT.

Of note for this clonotype: A single base separates this from a much larger clone, so it may be a read error. The chain combines TRBV29-1 with TRBJ2-7; TRBD2 might be the D (6 bases). Germline loops: CDR1 SQVTM, CDR2 ANQGSEA. The V end was cut by 6 bases, the J end by 4 bases, with 16 bases between. This CDR3 spans 13 amino acids. The CDR3 here is CSVDPGEGYEQYF. In DNA form, the CDR3 reads TGCAGCGTGGACCCGGGGGAAGGATACGAGCAGTACTTC.

This clonotype has a count of ten or more. This chain links TRBV11-2 with TRBJ2-1; 10 nucleotides line up with TRBD2. The germline gives CDR1 SGHAT, CDR2 FQNNGV. The V segment lost 5 bases and the J segment 9 bases; nucleotides outside the gene matches: 7. The CDR3 is 14 residues long. This chain's CDR3 is CASSQREGRGEQFF. DNA of the CDR3: TGTGCCAGCAGCCAGCGGGAGGGCCGGGGTGAGCAGTTCTTC. The complete variable domain, with remaining parts taken from reference TRBV11-2 and TRBJ2-1, reads EAGVAQSPRYKIIEKRQSVAFWCNPISGHATLYWYQQILGQGPKLLIQFQNNGVVDDSQLPKDRFSAERLKGVDSTLKIQPAKLEDSAVYLCASSQREGRGEQFFGPGTRLTVL.